This is a list of T cell receptor beta chains from one sample in a study of T cells in Graves' hyperthyroidism and ophthalmopathy. TCRdb independently ran MiXCR on the multiplex PCR reads; one entry per CDR3 protein. The profile covers about 610,000 distinct CDR3 sequences, with roughly 14% appearing a single time and about 3.9% taken by the ten largest. The sequenced sample consisted of blood. These receptor sequences come from a woman aged 40 to 49 with Graves' ophthalmopathy. Each CDR3 is given with its conserved first and last residue. The order of the fields is clone size, D gene, V gene, J gene, CDR3 DNA, CDR3 protein. The D gene is left open where the match is weak. Clone sizes are given selectively: once, few, many, or a class where the clone is expanded.

NA	TRBD1	TRBV11-2	TRBJ2-7	TGTGCCAGCAGCTTCCTCGGACAGGGTACCGAGCAGTACTTC	CASSFLGQGTEQYF
many	NA	TRBV24-1	TRBJ2-5	TGTGCCACCAGTGATTCTACTAGAATAGAGACCCAGTACTTC	CATSDSTRIETQYF
many	TRBD1	TRBV19	TRBJ2-7	TGTGCCAGTAGTTTTCGCGGACAGGGGGACTACGAGCAGTACTTC	CASSFRGQGDYEQYF
many	TRBD1	TRBV27	TRBJ1-5	TGTGCCAGCAGTCCACAGGGGGTTTATAGCAATCAGCCCCAGCATTTT	CASSPQGVYSNQPQHF
NA	NA	TRBV12-3/TRBV12-4	TRBJ1-5	TGTGCCAGCAGGGTGACAGGAGGGAATCAGCCCCAGCATTTT	CASRVTGGNQPQHF
NA	NA	TRBV7-6	TRBJ1-2	TGTGCCAGCAGCTGGGAACTATCCCAGGCGGCTGGGGCTAACTATGGCTACACCTTC	CASSWELSQAAGANYGYTF
many	NA	TRBV6-5	TRBJ2-7	TGTGCCAGCAGTTCGGACAGAGAATACGAGCAGTACTTC	CASSSDREYEQYF
few	NA	TRBV5-1	TRBJ2-5	TGCGCCAGCAGCGAATCATCTTGGGAGACCCAGTACTTC	CASSESSWETQYF
many	NA	TRBV12-3/TRBV12-4	TRBJ1-1	TGTGCCAGCAGTTTACCCCTGAACACTGAAGCTTTCTTT	CASSLPLNTEAFF
many	TRBD2	TRBV7-3	TRBJ2-5	TGTGCCAGCAGCTTGACTAGCGGGATTGGGGAGACCCAGTACTTC	CASSLTSGIGETQYF
many	NA	TRBV6-2/TRBV6-3	TRBJ2-3	TGTGCCAGCAGATATACAGGGACAGATACGCAGTATTTT	CASRYTGTDTQYF
NA	TRBD2	TRBV27	TRBJ2-2	TGTGCCAGCAGTCCAATAGCGGGAGGGCCTTGGGGCGGGGAGCTGTTTTTT	CASSPIAGGPWGGELFF
many	NA	TRBV11-3	TRBJ2-2	TGTGCCAGCAGCTTTATTCGGGAGCTGTTTTTT	CASSFIRELFF
many	TRBD2	TRBV20-1	TRBJ2-7	TGCAGTGCTAGGGAGGACACGGGACTAGCGGCGAGAGGCTCCTACGAGCAGTACTTC	CSAREDTGLAARGSYEQYF
many	TRBD1	TRBV5-6	TRBJ1-1	TGTGCCAGCAGCTTGGACAGGGGAAGCGCCACTGAAGCTTTCTTT	CASSLDRGSATEAFF
many	TRBD2	TRBV6-5	TRBJ2-7	TGTGCCAGCAGTTCTCAGACTAGCGGGAGCCCCTACGAGCAGTACTTC	CASSSQTSGSPYEQYF
few	TRBD1	TRBV15	TRBJ1-2	TGTGCCACCAGCGGATTAGGGGGCGCCTCGGCTAACTATGGCTACACCTTC	CATSGLGGASANYGYTF